This TCR beta chain was recorded in a study of tumor and adjacent non-tumor tissue in lung cancer. Study background: On average, productive TCRbeta reads reached roughly 3.9 million per sample. Study-wide findings and caveats: Significantly higher TCR diversity was found in tumor than normal lung. Patients with more diverse tumor TCRs had worse survival.

As regards this clonotype: Antigen: not known. At one of its ends the junction is not consistent with the germline gene, which may arise from a read error.

No cell sorting was done before RNA was extracted from the tissue. The library came from three nested PCR rounds adapted from ARM-PCR protocols. A single record per CDR3 protein comes from TCRdb applying MiXCR to the multiplex PCR reads. The sample includes roughly 140,000 distinct CDR3 sequences, approximately 64% of them seen just once. Per germline, CDR1 SEHNR and CDR2 FQNEAQ (reference sequence). The CDR3 is 12 residues long. The chain uses TRBV7-9 and TRBJ2-5; D is perhaps TRBD2 (5 bases). The TCR sequence derives from a man in his 60s with small cell lung cancer. The sequenced sample consisted of lung tumor tissue. The CDR3 loop reads CASSVNGETQYF. In nucleotides, the CDR3 is TGTGCCAGCAGCGTCAACGGGGAAACCCAGTATTTC.